This TCR beta chain was obtained from a study of blood T cell repertoires in COVID-19. For the study at large: Samples representing acute and convalescent COVID-19 were sourced from the United States, Italy and Spain. Sources were T cells, B-cell-depleted T cells, or PBMCs; the material itself was cDNA or gDNA.

Original processing methods: Amplification of reference gene primers was used by the study to estimate nucleated cell counts. Here immunoSEQ multiplex PCR was the method, and the copy in TCRdb shows in-frame clones only, minus some. The V and J calls and clone size were taken over from that table, and D and trimming were inferred from the DNA. The table lists some 210,000 clones, about 88% of them singletons. Germline V lookup: CDR1 MNHEY, CDR2 SVGEGT. The CDR3 contains 18 residues. V was clipped by 2 bases and J by 0 bases, with 17 bases between them. Sequences were obtained from peripheral blood. The TCR was taken from a woman aged 40-49 years who had recovered from COVID-19. The chain has TRBV6-2 or TRBV6-3 and TRBJ2-1, with D possibly being TRBD2 (6 bases). The CDR3 sequence is CASSYDPAGQSSYNEQFF. The DNA of the CDR3 is TGTGCCAGCAGTTACGATCCGGCGGGGCAGAGCTCCTACAATGAGCAGTTCTTC.